The subject of this entry is one TCR beta chain. Its matching antigen is unknown. The protocol was immunoSEQ multiplex PCR, while the TCRdb copy is restricted to in-frame clones and leaves out a portion. The data show around 110,000 clones, 70% to 90% seen once. These data are taken from a study of T cell responses to AZD1222 COVID-19 vaccine. Germline V gene data show CDR1 as SGHNT and CDR2 as YYREEE (reference sequence). Trimming shortened V by 0 bases and J by 6 bases, and 7 bases separated the two germline ends. CDR3 length: 14 residues. Study outcomes and limitations: Spike-specific TCR breadth and depth both grew after two AZD1222 doses. Unmutated variant regions are reportedly the target of nearly half of TCRs that are spike-specific. Just a handful of AZD1222 recipients were seropositive at baseline.

The chain combines TRBV5-4 with TRBJ1-6, with D uncertain. Sequenced here: peripheral blood, sampled on day 0 of MenACWY control vaccination. The clonotype originates from an adult in good health. The CDR3 loop is CASSLERFNSPLHF. The CDR3 DNA sequence: TGTGCCAGCAGCTTGGAGAGATTTAATTCACCCCTCCACTTT.